Listed here are 10 T cell receptor beta chains from one sample, sequenced in a study of blood T cell repertoires in COVID-19. TCRdb keeps only in-frame clones here, not all; method: immunoSEQ multiplex PCR. The table has 110,000 to 150,000 clones, roughly 84% seen once. Sequencing used PBMCs or T cells enriched from blood (not recorded which). These receptors all come from a man aged 35 to 55 with acute COVID-19.

This clone appeared once. The V call is TRBV28, the J call TRBJ2-7; 10 bases map to TRBD2. V shed 6 bases and J 3 bases; nucleotides not matched to a gene: 11. Germline V gene data show CDR1 as MDHEN and CDR2 as SYDVKM. The CDR3 is 16 residues long. This CDR3 is CASSLFTSGKYYEQYF. CDR3 in DNA: TGTGCCAGCAGCCTATTTACTAGCGGGAAGTACTACGAGCAGTACTTC. The full variable domain, its missing parts supplied by reference TRBV28 and TRBJ2-7, is DVKVTQSSRYLVKRTGEKVFLECVQDMDHENMFWYRQDPGLGLRLIYFSYDVKMKEKGDIPEGYSVSREKKERFSLILESASTNQTSMYLCASSLFTSGKYYEQYFGPGTRLTVT.

The chain recombines TRBV5-4 with TRBJ2-3, with 8 bases that match TRBD2. In germline, CDR1 is SGHNT, CDR2 YYREEE (reference sequence). This CDR3 is 16 amino acids long. The ends lost 4 bases at V and 5 bases at J; junction bases unmatched: 12. The CDR3 is CASSPRAAGVVDTQYF. CDR3 sequence (DNA): TGTGCCAGCAGCCCTCGGGCAGCGGGGGTGGTAGATACGCAGTATTTT. Together with reference TRBV5-4 and TRBJ2-3, the CDR3 gives the full variable domain: ETGVTQSPTHLIKTRGQQVTLRCSSQSGHNTVSWYQQALGQGPQFIFQYYREEENGRGNFPPRFSGLQFPNYSSELNVNALELDDSALYLCASSPRAAGVVDTQYFGPGTRLTVL.

This clone was observed at least ten times. The CDR3 nucleotides read TGTGCCAGTAGTATCAGGGGTCCGAGCGGCAATCAGCCCCAGCATTTT. It specifies CASSIRGPSGNQPQHF. This rearrangement joins TRBV19 to TRBJ1-5, with D possibly matching TRBD1 (6 bases). V gave up 3 bases and J gave up 2 bases, with 14 bases separating them. Germline values: CDR1 LNHDA, CDR2 SQIVND (reference sequence). This CDR3 contains 16 residues.

This chain links TRBV19 with TRBJ1-2; 7 nucleotides line up with TRBD1. Losses at the gene ends were 3 bases for V and 6 bases for J; bases not matched to a gene: 13. The V gene's germline CDR1 is LNHDA and CDR2 SQIVND (reference sequence). There are 16 residues in the CDR3. The CDR3 sequence: CASSILGTAGGNGYTF. Here the CDR3 DNA reads TGTGCCAGTAGTATTTTGGGGACAGCAGGTGGAAATGGCTACACCTTC. Full variable domain (outside the CDR3, taken from reference TRBV19 and TRBJ1-2): DGGITQSPKYLFRKEGQNVTLSCEQNLNHDAMYWYRQDPGQGLRLIYYSQIVNDFQKGDIAEGYSVSREKKESFPLTVTSAQKNPTAFYLCASSILGTAGGNGYTFGSGTRLTVV.

J is TRBJ1-2 and V is TRBV19; TRBD1 aligns across 11 bases. The CDR3 spans 15 residues. From germline, CDR1 is LNHDA and CDR2 SQIVND (reference sequence). J gave up 7 bases and V 5 bases, and 9 bases lay outside the gene matches. The CDR3 protein is CASSPRDRGSTGYTF. CDR3 nucleotide sequence: TGTGCCAGTAGTCCTCGGGACAGGGGGTCGACTGGCTACACCTTC.

The CDR3 spells CASRPAGGGELFF. CDR3 nucleotides: TGTGCCAGTAGGCCAGCTGGCGGCGGGGAGCTGTTTTTT. The chain has TRBV19 and TRBJ2-2, with D hard to call. The CDR3 covers 13 residues. Germline V gene data show CDR1 as LNHDA and CDR2 as SQIVND (reference sequence). V was pared by 6 bases and J by 7 bases, with 12 bases between.

The chain combines TRBV29-1 with TRBJ2-7; 8 bases match TRBD2. The germline V gene has CDR1 SQVTM and CDR2 ANQGSEA. The CDR3 runs to 11 residues. The V gene end was trimmed by 7 bases and the J gene end by 5 bases; junction bases not matched to a gene: 4. CDR3 sequence: CSASTSDEQYF. CDR3 DNA: TGCAGCGCTTCGACTAGCGACGAGCAGTACTTC.

A single count supports this clone. This chain connects TRBV19 to TRBJ2-1, with D perhaps matching TRBD2 (7 bases). Germline V gives CDR1 LNHDA, CDR2 SQIVND (reference sequence). The V and J ends lost 6 bases and 5 bases respectively, with 17 bases between them. This CDR3 region has 15 residues. The CDR3 nucleotides are TGTGCCAGTAGAAAGGGGGGGCAGGCAAACAATGAGCAGTTCTTC. Translated: CASRKGGQANNEQFF.

There are a few counts of this clone. V gene TRBV13 combines with J gene TRBJ2-2; 9 bases agree with TRBD1. CDR3 length: 15 amino acids. Germline values: CDR1 PRHDT, CDR2 FYEKMQ (reference sequence). J was trimmed by 3 bases and V by 5 bases; bases with no gene match: 4. The CDR3 sequence: CASSPRQGDTGELFF. The CDR3 DNA is TGTGCCAGCAGCCCCAGACAGGGGGACACCGGGGAGCTGTTTTTT.

The chain carries TRBV5-1 and TRBJ2-2; D possibly corresponds to TRBD2 (6 bases). This CDR3 is 15 amino acids long. Germline assignment: CDR1 SGHRS and CDR2 YFSETQ. Trimming took 9 bases from V and 2 from J, leaving 17 bases between them. The CDR3 here is CATPLGGDNTGELFF. In nucleotides, the CDR3 is TGCGCCACCCCGCTGGGGGGAGATAACACCGGGGAGCTGTTTTTT.